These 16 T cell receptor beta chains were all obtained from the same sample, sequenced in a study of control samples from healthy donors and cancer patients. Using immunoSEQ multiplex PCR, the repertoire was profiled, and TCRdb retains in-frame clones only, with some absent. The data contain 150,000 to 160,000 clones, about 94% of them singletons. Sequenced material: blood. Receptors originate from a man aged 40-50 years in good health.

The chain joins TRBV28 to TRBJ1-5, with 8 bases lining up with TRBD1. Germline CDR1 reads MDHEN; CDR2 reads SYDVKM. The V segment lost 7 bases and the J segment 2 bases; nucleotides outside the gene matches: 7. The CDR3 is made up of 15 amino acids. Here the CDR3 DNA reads TGTGCCAGCATTCCAGGGGGCCTCGGCAATCAGCCCCAGCATTTT. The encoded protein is CASIPGGLGNQPQHF.

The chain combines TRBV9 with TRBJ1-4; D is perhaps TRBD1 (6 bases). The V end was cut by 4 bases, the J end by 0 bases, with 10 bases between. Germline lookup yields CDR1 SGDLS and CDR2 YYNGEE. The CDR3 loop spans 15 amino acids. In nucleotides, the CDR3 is TGTGCCAGCAGCCTCCGGGACACAACTAATGAAAAACTGTTTTTT. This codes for CASSLRDTTNEKLFF.

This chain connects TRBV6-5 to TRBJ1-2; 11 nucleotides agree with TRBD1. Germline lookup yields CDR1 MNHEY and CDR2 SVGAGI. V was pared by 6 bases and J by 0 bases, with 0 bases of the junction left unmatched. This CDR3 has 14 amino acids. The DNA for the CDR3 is TGTGCCAGCAGGGGACAGGGGGCTAACTATGGCTACACCTTC. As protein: CASRGQGANYGYTF.

CDR3 in amino acids: CASGLTSGGSYEQYF. CDR3 DNA: TGTGCCAGCGGACTAACTAGCGGGGGATCCTACGAGCAGTACTTC. This chain uses TRBV6-5 with TRBJ2-7; TRBD2 aligns across 11 bases. The junction had 7 bases not matched to a gene; V was cut back by 8 bases and J by 1 base. Germline V gene lookup returns CDR1 MNHEY and CDR2 SVGAGI. There are 15 residues in the CDR3.

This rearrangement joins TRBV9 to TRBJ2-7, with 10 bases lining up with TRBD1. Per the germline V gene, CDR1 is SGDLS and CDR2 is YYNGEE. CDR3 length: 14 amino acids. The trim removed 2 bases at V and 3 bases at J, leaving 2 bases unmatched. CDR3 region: CASSVGTGDYEQYF. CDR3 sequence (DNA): TGTGCCAGCAGCGTCGGGACAGGGGACTACGAGCAGTACTTC.

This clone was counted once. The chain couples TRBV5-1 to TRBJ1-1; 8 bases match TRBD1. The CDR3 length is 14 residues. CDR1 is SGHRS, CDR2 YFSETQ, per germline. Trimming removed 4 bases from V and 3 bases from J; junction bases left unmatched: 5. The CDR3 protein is CASSLTGEDTEAFF. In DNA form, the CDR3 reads TGCGCCAGCAGCCTGACAGGGGAAGACACTGAAGCTTTCTTT. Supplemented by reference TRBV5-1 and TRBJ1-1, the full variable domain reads KAGVTQTPRYLIKTRGQQVTLSCSPISGHRSVSWYQQTPGQGLQFLFEYFSETQRNKGNFPGRFSGRQFSNSRSEMNVSTLELGDSALYLCASSLTGEDTEAFFGQGTRLTVV.

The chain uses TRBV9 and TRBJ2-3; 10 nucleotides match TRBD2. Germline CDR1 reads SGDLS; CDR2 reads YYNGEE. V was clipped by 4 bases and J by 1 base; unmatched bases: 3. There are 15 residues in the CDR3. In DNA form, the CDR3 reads TGTGCCAGCAGCTTCAGCGGGAGGGGCACAGATACGCAGTATTTT. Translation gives CASSFSGRGTDTQYF.

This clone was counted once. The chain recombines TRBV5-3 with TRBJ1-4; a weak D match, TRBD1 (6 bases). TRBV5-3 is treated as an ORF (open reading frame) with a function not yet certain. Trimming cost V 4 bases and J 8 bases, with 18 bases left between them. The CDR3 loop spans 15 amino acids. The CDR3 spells CARSHPGESGEKLFF. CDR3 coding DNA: TGTGCCAGAAGCCATCCAGGGGAGTCGGGAGAAAAACTGTTTTTT.

CDR3 sequence: CASSLGTGRYNEQFF. The CDR3 DNA reads as TGCGCCAGCAGCCTGGGAACCGGGCGATACAATGAGCAGTTCTTC. The chain links TRBV5-1 to TRBJ2-1; D is undetermined. Looked up from germline, CDR1 is SGHRS and CDR2 is YFSETQ. The CDR3 is made up of 15 amino acids. Trimming shortened V by 4 bases and J by 4 bases, and 15 bases separated the two germline ends.

CDR3 sequence (DNA): TGCGCCAGCAGCGCGGACAGGATTGGGACTAATGAAAAACTGTTTTTT. This gives the protein CASSADRIGTNEKLFF. This chain links TRBV5-1 with TRBJ1-4; 7 positions match TRBD1. Trimming removed 4 bases from V and 2 bases from J; junction bases left unmatched: 8. The germline V gene encodes CDR1 SGHRS and CDR2 YFSETQ. This CDR3 region has 16 residues.

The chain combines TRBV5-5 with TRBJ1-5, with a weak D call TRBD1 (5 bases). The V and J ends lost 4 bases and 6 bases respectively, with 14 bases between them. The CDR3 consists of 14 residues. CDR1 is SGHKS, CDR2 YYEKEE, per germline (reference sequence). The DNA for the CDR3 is TGTGCCAGCAGCCAATGGGGGGGAAGTCAGCCCCAGCATTTT. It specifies CASSQWGGSQPQHF. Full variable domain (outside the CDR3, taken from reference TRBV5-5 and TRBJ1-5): DAGVTQSPTHLIKTRGQQVTLRCSPISGHKSVSWYQQVLGQGPQFIFQYYEKEERGRGNFPDRFSARQFPNYSSELNVNALLLGDSALYLCASSQWGGSQPQHFGDGTRLSIL.

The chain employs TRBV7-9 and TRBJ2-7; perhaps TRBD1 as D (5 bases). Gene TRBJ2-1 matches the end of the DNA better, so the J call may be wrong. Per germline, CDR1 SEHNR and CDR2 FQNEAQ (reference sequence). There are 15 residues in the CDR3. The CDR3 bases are TGTGCCAGCAGCTTAGGGCAGGGAATACTCAATGAGCAGTTCTTC. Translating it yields CASSLGQGILNEQFF.

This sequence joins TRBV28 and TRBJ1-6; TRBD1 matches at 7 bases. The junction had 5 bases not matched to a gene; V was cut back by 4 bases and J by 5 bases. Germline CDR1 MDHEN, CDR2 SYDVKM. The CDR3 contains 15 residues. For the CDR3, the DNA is TGTGCCAGCAGTTCATTACAGGGGAATAATTCACCCCTCCACTTT. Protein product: CASSSLQGNNSPLHF.

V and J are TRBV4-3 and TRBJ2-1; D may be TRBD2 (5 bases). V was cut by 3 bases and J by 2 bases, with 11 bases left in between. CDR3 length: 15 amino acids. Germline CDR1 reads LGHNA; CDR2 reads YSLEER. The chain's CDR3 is CASSHRSGAYNEQFF. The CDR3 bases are TGCGCCAGCAGCCACAGATCCGGGGCCTACAATGAGCAGTTCTTC.

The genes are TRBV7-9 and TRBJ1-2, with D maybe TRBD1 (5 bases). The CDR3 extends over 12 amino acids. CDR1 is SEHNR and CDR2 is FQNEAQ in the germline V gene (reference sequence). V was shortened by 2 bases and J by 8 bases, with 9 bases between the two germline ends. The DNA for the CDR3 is TGTGCCAGCAGCTTAATAGGGGAAGGCTACACCTTC. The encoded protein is CASSLIGEGYTF.

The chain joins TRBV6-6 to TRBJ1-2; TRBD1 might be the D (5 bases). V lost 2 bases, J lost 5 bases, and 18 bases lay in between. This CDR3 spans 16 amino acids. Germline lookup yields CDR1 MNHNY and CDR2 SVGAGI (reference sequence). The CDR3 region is CASSYPGGVNGYGYTF. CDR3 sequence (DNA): TGTGCCAGCAGTTACCCCGGGGGGGTCAATGGGTATGGCTACACCTTC.